A selection of T cell receptor beta chains follows, all from one sample in a study of T cell changes during pregnancy in multiple sclerosis. TCRdb keeps only in-frame clones here, not all; method: immunoSEQ multiplex PCR. The sample holds around 100,000 clones, more than 80% seen once. This material consisted of peripheral blood, taken in the second trimester of pregnancy. The receptors originated from a female donor with multiple sclerosis, enrolled in a pregnancy study. The CDR3 runs from the conserved cysteine through the conserved F or W. The order of the fields is CDR3 DNA, CDR3 protein, V gene, D gene, clone size, J gene. The D gene is left open where the match is weak. Size values are once, few and many counts, or a class for expanded clones, and some rows have none.

cdr3_nt: TGCGCCAGCAGCGCCGGGGGTAGCGGGGGACAAGAGACCCAGTACTTC
cdr3_aa: CASSAGGSGGQETQYF
v_call: TRBV5-1
d_call: TRBD2
clone_size: NA
j_call: TRBJ2-5

cdr3_nt: TGTGCCAGCAGCTTGGGTGGGAGGGGGAACACTGAAGCTTTCTTT
cdr3_aa: CASSLGGRGNTEAFF
v_call: TRBV5-4
d_call: NA
clone_size: NA
j_call: TRBJ1-1

cdr3_nt: TGTGCCAGCTCACCTACTAGCGGGAGCACAGATACGCAGTATTTT
cdr3_aa: CASSPTSGSTDTQYF
v_call: TRBV18
d_call: TRBD2
clone_size: NA
j_call: TRBJ2-3

cdr3_nt: TGCGCCAGCAGCTTGGACAGGGAAGGTGGCTACACCTTC
cdr3_aa: CASSLDREGGYTF
v_call: TRBV5-1
d_call: NA
clone_size: NA
j_call: TRBJ1-2

cdr3_nt: TGTGCGTCGCGGGGGGGGGTACTCAATGAGCAGTTCTTC
cdr3_aa: CASRGGVLNEQFF
v_call: TRBV6-5
d_call: TRBD2
clone_size: NA
j_call: TRBJ2-1

cdr3_nt: TGCGCCAGCAGCCACACGACAGGGATGAACACTGAAGCTTTCTTT
cdr3_aa: CASSHTTGMNTEAFF
v_call: TRBV5-1
d_call: TRBD1
clone_size: NA
j_call: TRBJ1-1

cdr3_nt: TGTGCCAGCAGCGTTGCGGGGGGCCACAATGAGCAGTTCTTC
cdr3_aa: CASSVAGGHNEQFF
v_call: TRBV9
d_call: TRBD2
clone_size: NA
j_call: TRBJ2-1

cdr3_nt: TGTGCCACCAGCAGAGATAGCGGAGCAGGAAACACCATATATTTT
cdr3_aa: CATSRDSGAGNTIYF
v_call: TRBV15
d_call: NA
clone_size: NA
j_call: TRBJ1-3

cdr3_nt: TGTGCCTGGAGTGTATATGGTCGCGCGGGAGGCTCCAATGAGCAGTTCTTC
cdr3_aa: CAWSVYGRAGGSNEQFF
v_call: TRBV30
d_call: TRBD2
clone_size: NA
j_call: TRBJ2-1

cdr3_nt: TGTGCCAGCAGCTTAGATTCAGGCACTGGAAACACCATATATTTT
cdr3_aa: CASSLDSGTGNTIYF
v_call: TRBV7-2
d_call: NA
clone_size: once
j_call: TRBJ1-3

cdr3_nt: TGTGCCAGCAGTCGGTCGAGGGCCGGGACTGAAGCTTTCTTT
cdr3_aa: CASSRSRAGTEAFF
v_call: TRBV27
d_call: NA
clone_size: once
j_call: TRBJ1-1

cdr3_nt: TGTGCCAGCAGCCCGGGACACCCTGAAAAACTGTTTTTT
cdr3_aa: CASSPGHPEKLFF
v_call: TRBV5-4
d_call: NA
clone_size: NA
j_call: TRBJ1-4

cdr3_nt: TGTGCCGGTAGAGAGGTCACCGGGGAGCTGTTTTTT
cdr3_aa: CAGREVTGELFF
v_call: TRBV6-1
d_call: NA
clone_size: NA
j_call: TRBJ2-2

cdr3_nt: TGTGCCAGCAGCGTCCAGGGCCGACAAGAGACCCAGTACTTC
cdr3_aa: CASSVQGRQETQYF
v_call: TRBV7-2
d_call: NA
clone_size: NA
j_call: TRBJ2-5

cdr3_nt: TGTGCCAGCAGTTTATACAGGGGCACCCAAGAGACCCAGTACTTC
cdr3_aa: CASSLYRGTQETQYF
v_call: TRBV27
d_call: TRBD1
clone_size: NA
j_call: TRBJ2-5

cdr3_nt: TGTGCCAGCAGTCCGCGACAGGGTTTACGAGAGACCCAGTACTTC
cdr3_aa: CASSPRQGLRETQYF
v_call: TRBV27
d_call: TRBD1
clone_size: NA
j_call: TRBJ2-5

cdr3_nt: TGTGCCAGCAGCTTTCTCTCGGGGGAAGAGACCCAGTACTTC
cdr3_aa: CASSFLSGEETQYF
v_call: TRBV5-5
d_call: NA
clone_size: NA
j_call: TRBJ2-5

cdr3_nt: TGTGCCACCACCGGACAGGACTCCTACGAGCAGTACTTC
cdr3_aa: CATTGQDSYEQYF
v_call: TRBV10-3
d_call: TRBD1
clone_size: NA
j_call: TRBJ2-7

cdr3_nt: TGTGCCAGCAGCCCGAACAGGGGGCCAGGTGGAAACACCATATATTTT
cdr3_aa: CASSPNRGPGGNTIYF
v_call: TRBV11-2
d_call: TRBD1
clone_size: NA
j_call: TRBJ1-3

cdr3_nt: TGTGCCAGCAGGGCGGGAAATCAGCCCCAGCATTTT
cdr3_aa: CASRAGNQPQHF
v_call: TRBV6-1
d_call: NA
clone_size: NA
j_call: TRBJ1-5

cdr3_nt: TGCGCCAGCAGCTCAGAACGGGAGGATAACTACAATGAGCAGTTCTTC
cdr3_aa: CASSSEREDNYNEQFF
v_call: TRBV5-1
d_call: TRBD2
clone_size: NA
j_call: TRBJ2-1

cdr3_nt: TGTGCCATCAGTGTAACAGCCCCGTTGAACACTGAAGCTTTCTTT
cdr3_aa: CAISVTAPLNTEAFF
v_call: TRBV10-3
d_call: NA
clone_size: NA
j_call: TRBJ1-1

cdr3_nt: TGTGCCAGCATCCCGGCACTAGCAAAACGTTACGAGCAGTACTTC
cdr3_aa: CASIPALAKRYEQYF
v_call: TRBV2
d_call: NA
clone_size: NA
j_call: TRBJ2-7

cdr3_nt: TGCGCCAGCAGCCTGCTAGGGGGGGAGGGAGCTGAAGCTTTCTTT
cdr3_aa: CASSLLGGEGAEAFF
v_call: TRBV5-1
d_call: NA
clone_size: NA
j_call: TRBJ1-1

cdr3_nt: TGTGCCAGCAGTGATTACGGGGTTGTGCCAGATACGCAGTATTTT
cdr3_aa: CASSDYGVVPDTQYF
v_call: TRBV25-1
d_call: NA
clone_size: NA
j_call: TRBJ2-3

cdr3_nt: TGTGCCATCAGGGGGACAGGGAGAAATCACTCCTACGAGCAGTACTTC
cdr3_aa: CAIRGTGRNHSYEQYF
v_call: TRBV10-3
d_call: TRBD1
clone_size: once
j_call: TRBJ2-7

cdr3_nt: TGTGCCAGCCGGAGCTCCTACAATGAGCAGTTCTTC
cdr3_aa: CASRSSYNEQFF
v_call: TRBV2
d_call: NA
clone_size: NA
j_call: TRBJ2-1

cdr3_nt: TGTGCCAGTAGCCGGGACAGGGGAGCCAATCAGCCCCAGCATTTT
cdr3_aa: CASSRDRGANQPQHF
v_call: TRBV19
d_call: TRBD1
clone_size: NA
j_call: TRBJ1-5

cdr3_nt: TGTGCCAGCAGTCTGTCGGACAGGGCAGGGGGTGGCTACACCTTC
cdr3_aa: CASSLSDRAGGGYTF
v_call: TRBV27
d_call: TRBD1
clone_size: NA
j_call: TRBJ1-2

cdr3_nt: TGCAGCGTTGGTCGCGGGAGTGGCGGAGATACGCAGTATTTT
cdr3_aa: CSVGRGSGGDTQYF
v_call: TRBV29-1
d_call: TRBD2
clone_size: NA
j_call: TRBJ2-3